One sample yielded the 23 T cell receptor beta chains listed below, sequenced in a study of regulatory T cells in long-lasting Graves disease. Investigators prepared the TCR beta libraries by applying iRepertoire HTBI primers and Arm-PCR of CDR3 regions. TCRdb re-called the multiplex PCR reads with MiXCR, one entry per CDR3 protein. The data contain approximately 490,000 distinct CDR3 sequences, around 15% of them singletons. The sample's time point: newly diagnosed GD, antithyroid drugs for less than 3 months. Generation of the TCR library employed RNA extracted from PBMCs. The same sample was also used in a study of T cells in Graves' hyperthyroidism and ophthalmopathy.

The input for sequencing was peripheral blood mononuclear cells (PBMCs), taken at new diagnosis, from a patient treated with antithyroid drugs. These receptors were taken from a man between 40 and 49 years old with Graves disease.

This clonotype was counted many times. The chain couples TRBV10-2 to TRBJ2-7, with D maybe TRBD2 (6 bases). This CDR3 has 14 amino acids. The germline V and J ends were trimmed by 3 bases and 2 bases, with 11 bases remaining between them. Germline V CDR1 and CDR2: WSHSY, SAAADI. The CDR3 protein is CASSDFAGPYEQYF. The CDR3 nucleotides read TGCGCCAGCAGTGACTTTGCGGGACCCTACGAGCAGTACTTC.

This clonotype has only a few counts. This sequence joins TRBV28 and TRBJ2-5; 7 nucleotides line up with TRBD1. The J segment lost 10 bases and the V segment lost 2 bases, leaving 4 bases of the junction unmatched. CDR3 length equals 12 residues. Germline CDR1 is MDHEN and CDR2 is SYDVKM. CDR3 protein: CASSLRQGGQYF. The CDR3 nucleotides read TGTGCCAGCAGTTTAAGACAGGGCGGCCAGTACTTC.

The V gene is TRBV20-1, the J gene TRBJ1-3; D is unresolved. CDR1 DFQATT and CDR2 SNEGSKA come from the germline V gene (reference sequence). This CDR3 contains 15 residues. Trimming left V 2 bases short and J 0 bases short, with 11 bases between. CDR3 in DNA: TGCAGTGCTAGACCGCGCCGAAGCTCTGGAAACACCATATATTTT. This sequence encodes CSARPRRSSGNTIYF.

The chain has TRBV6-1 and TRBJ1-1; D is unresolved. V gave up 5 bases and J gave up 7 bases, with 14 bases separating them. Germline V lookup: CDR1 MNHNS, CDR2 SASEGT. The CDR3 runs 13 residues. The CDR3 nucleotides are TGTGCCAGCAGTCCGCGGGTAGAGGTTGAAGCTTTCTTT. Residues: CASSPRVEVEAFF.

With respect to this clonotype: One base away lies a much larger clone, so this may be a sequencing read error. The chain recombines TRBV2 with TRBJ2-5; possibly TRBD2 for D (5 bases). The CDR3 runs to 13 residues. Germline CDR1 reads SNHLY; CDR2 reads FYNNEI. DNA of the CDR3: TGTGCCAGCACGGGGAGAGGTGGAGAGACCCGGTACTTC. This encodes CASTGRGGETRYF.

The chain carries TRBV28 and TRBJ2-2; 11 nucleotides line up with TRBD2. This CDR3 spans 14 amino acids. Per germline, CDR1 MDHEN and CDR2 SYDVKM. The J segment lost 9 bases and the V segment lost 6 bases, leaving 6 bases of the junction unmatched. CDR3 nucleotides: TGTGCCAGCAGCCAGACTAGCGGGGCCTGGGAGCTGTTTTTT. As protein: CASSQTSGAWELFF.

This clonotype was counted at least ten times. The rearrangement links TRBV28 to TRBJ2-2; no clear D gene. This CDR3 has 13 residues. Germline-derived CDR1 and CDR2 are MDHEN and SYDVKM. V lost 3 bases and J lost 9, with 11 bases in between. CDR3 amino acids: CASSFRRDRELFF. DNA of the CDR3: TGTGCCAGCAGTTTTCGCCGTGACCGGGAGCTGTTTTTT.

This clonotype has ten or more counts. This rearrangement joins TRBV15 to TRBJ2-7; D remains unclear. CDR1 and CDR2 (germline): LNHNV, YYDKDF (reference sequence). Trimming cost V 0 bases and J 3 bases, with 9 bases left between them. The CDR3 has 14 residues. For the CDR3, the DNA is TGTGCCACCAGCAGAGAGTACGGTGTCTACGAGCAGTACTTC. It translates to CATSREYGVYEQYF.

The CDR3 coding sequence is TGTGCCAGCAGCCCCCTAGCGGGAAACAATGAGCAGTTCTTC. This encodes CASSPLAGNNEQFF. The gene calls are TRBV7-3 and TRBJ2-1; the match to TRBD2 covers 9 bases. Germline CDR1 is SGHTA and CDR2 is FQGTGA. V trimming: 5 bases; J trimming: 5 bases; junction bases outside the gene matches: 4. This CDR3 spans 14 amino acids.

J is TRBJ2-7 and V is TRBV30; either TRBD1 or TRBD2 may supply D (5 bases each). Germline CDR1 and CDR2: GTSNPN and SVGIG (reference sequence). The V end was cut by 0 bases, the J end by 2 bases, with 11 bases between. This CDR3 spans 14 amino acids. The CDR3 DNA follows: TGTGCCTGGAGTGTGGGTTGGGGACCCTACGAGCAGTACTTC. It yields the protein CAWSVGWGPYEQYF.

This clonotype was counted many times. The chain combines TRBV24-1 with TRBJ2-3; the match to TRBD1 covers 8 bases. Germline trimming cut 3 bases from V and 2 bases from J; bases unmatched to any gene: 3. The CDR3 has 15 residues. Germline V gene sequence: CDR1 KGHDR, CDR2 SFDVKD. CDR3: CATSDPGGFTDTQYF. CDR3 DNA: TGTGCCACCAGTGATCCAGGGGGCTTCACAGATACGCAGTATTTT.

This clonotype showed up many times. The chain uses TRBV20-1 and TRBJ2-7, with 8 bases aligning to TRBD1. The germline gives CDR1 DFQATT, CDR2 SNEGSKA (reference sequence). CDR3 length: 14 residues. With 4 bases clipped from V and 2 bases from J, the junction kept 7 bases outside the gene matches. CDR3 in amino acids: CSANGQGSPYEQYF. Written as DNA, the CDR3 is TGCAGTGCTAACGGACAGGGTAGCCCCTACGAGCAGTACTTC.

The CDR3 reads CASSLTGGTGNTIYF. For the CDR3, the DNA is TGTGCCAGCAGCTTGACAGGGGGAACTGGAAACACCATATATTTT. This chain connects TRBV7-9 to TRBJ1-3, with 9 bases lining up with TRBD1. The CDR3 runs to 15 residues. V was pared by 3 bases and J by 2 bases, with 2 bases of the junction left unmatched. CDR1 is SEHNR, CDR2 FQNEAQ, per germline (reference sequence).

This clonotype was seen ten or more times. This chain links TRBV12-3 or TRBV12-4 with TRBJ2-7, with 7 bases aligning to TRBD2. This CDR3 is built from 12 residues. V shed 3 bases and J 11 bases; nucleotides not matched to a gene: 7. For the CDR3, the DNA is TGTGCCAGCAGTTTTGGGGAGGGGAAGGAGTACTTC. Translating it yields CASSFGEGKEYF.

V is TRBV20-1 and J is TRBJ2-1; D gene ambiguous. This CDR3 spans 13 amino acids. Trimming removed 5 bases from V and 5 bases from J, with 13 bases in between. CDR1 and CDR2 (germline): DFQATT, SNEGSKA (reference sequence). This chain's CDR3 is CSASGGANNEQFF. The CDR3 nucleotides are TGCAGTGCTTCGGGCGGAGCTAACAATGAGCAGTTCTTC.

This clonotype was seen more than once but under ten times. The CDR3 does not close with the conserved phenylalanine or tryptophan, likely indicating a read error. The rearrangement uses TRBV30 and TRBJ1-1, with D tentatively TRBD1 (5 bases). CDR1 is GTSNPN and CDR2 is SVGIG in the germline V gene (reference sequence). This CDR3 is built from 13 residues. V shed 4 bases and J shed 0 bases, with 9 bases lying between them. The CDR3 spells CAWNAGLNTEAFS. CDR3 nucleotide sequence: TGTGCCTGGAACGCAGGGTTGAACACTGAAGCTTTCTCT.

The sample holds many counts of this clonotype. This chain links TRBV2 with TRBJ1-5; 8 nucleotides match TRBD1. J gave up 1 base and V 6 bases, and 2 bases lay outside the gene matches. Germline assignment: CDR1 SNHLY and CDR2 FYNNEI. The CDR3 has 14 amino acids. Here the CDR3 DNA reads TGTGCCAGCAGGAGGGACAGGAGCAATCAGCCCCAGCATTTT. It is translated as CASRRDRSNQPQHF.

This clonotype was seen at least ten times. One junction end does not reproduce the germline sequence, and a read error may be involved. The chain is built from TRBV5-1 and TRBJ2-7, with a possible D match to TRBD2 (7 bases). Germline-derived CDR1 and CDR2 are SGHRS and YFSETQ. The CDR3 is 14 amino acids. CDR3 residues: CASSLGGAPYEQYF. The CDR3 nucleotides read TGCGCCAGCAGTTTGGGGGGGGCTCCTTACGAGCAGTACTTC.

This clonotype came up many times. This chain's CDR3 is CSATPSLASLTDTQYF. CDR3 in DNA: TGCAGTGCCACCCCATCGCTAGCGTCCCTCACAGATACGCAGTATTTT. This chain uses TRBV20-1 with TRBJ2-3, with D tentatively TRBD2 (6 bases). Germline V gene lookup returns CDR1 DFQATT and CDR2 SNEGSKA (reference sequence). The CDR3 consists of 16 residues. Trimming stripped 6 bases from V and 2 bases from J, with 21 bases between.

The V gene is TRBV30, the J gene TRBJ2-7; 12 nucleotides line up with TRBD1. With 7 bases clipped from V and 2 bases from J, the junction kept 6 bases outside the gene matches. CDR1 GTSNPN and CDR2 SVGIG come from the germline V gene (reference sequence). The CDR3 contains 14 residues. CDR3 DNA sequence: TGTGCCTCGGAAGGGACAGGGGGCCCCTACGAGCAGTACTTC. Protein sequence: CASEGTGGPYEQYF.

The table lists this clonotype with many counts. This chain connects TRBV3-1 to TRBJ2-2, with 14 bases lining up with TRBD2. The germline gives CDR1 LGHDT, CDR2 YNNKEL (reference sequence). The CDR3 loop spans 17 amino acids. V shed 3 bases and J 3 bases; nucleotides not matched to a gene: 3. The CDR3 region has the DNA TGTGCCAGCAGCCACCTGGGACTAGCGGGAGACACCGGGGAGCTGTTTTTT. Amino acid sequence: CASSHLGLAGDTGELFF.

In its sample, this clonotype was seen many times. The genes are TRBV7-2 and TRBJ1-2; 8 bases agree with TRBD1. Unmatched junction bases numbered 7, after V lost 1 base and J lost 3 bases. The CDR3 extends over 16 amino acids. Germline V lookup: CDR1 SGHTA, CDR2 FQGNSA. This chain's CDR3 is CASSLGTGRADYGYTF. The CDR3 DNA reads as TGTGCCAGCAGCTTAGGGACAGGGAGGGCGGACTATGGCTACACCTTC.

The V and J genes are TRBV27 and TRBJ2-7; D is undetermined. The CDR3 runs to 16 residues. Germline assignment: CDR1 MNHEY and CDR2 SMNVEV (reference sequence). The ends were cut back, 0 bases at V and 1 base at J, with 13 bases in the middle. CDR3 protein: CASSLSIPAFSYEQYF. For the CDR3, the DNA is TGTGCCAGCAGTTTATCGATCCCGGCATTTTCCTACGAGCAGTACTTC.